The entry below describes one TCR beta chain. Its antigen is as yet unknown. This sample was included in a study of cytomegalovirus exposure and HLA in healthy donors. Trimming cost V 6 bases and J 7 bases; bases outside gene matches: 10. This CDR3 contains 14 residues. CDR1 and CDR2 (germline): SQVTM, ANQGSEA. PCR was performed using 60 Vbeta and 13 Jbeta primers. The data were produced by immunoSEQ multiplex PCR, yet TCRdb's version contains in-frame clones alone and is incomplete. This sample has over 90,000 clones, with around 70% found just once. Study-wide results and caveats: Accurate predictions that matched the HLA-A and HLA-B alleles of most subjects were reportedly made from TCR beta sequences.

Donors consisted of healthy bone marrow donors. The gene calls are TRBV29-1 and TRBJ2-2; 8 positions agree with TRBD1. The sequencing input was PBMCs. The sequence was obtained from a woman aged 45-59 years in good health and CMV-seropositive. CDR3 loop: CSVLRTGLGGELFF. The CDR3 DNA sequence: TGCAGCGTCCTAAGGACAGGGTTGGGCGGGGAGCTGTTTTTT.